This TCR beta chain was retrieved from a study of read filtering for tumor transcriptome and immune sequencing. This clonotype was counted at least ten times. The CDR3 runs to 17 residues. The germline V gene encodes CDR1 SGHAT and CDR2 FQNNGV. The V end lost 2 bases, the J end lost 5 bases, and 21 bases lay between the germline ends. Molecular barcoded adaptors covering alpha/delta and beta/gamma chains were used on approximately 400 ng RNA. In TCRdb, the reads were re-called with MiXCR into one record per CDR3 protein. The table records some 140,000 distinct CDR3 sequences, about 13% of them present only once.

The J gene is TRBJ2-5, the V gene TRBV11-2, with no clear D. This receptor was identified in a donor aged 40 or over with multiple myeloma. The material sequenced was a population of CD138-negative cells sorted from bone marrow. This CDR3 is CASSLLGSRVEKETQYF. CDR3 in DNA: TGTGCCAGCAGCTTATTGGGCTCCCGAGTCGAGAAGGAGACCCAGTACTTC.